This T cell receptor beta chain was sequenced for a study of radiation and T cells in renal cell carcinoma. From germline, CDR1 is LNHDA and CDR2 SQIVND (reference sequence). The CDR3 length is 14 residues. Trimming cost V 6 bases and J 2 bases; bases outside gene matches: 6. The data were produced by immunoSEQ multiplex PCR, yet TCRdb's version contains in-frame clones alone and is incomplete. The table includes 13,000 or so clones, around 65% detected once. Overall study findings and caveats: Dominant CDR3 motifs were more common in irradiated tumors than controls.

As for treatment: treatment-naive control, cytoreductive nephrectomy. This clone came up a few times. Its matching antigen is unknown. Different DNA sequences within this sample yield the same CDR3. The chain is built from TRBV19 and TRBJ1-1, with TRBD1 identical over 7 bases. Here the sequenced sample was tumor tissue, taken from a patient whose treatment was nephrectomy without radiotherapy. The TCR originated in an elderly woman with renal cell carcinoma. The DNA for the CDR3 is TGTGCCAGTAGGCCCGGGACAGCAAACACTGAAGCTTTCTTT. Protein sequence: CASRPGTANTEAFF.